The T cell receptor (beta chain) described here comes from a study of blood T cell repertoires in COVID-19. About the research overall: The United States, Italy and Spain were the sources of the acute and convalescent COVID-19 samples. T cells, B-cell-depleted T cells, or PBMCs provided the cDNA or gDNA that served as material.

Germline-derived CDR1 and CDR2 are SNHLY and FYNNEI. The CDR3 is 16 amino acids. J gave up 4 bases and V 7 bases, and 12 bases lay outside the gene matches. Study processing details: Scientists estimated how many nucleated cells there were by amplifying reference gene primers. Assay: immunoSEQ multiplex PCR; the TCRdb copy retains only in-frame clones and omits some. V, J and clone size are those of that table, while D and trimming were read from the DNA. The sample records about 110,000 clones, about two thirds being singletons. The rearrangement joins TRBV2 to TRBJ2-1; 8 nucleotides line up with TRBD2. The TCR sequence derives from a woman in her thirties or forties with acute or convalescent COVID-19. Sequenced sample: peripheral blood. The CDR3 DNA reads TGTGCCAGCAACGAAGCCAGCGGGGGTACTTACAATGAGCAGTTCTTC. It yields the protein CASNEASGGTYNEQFF.